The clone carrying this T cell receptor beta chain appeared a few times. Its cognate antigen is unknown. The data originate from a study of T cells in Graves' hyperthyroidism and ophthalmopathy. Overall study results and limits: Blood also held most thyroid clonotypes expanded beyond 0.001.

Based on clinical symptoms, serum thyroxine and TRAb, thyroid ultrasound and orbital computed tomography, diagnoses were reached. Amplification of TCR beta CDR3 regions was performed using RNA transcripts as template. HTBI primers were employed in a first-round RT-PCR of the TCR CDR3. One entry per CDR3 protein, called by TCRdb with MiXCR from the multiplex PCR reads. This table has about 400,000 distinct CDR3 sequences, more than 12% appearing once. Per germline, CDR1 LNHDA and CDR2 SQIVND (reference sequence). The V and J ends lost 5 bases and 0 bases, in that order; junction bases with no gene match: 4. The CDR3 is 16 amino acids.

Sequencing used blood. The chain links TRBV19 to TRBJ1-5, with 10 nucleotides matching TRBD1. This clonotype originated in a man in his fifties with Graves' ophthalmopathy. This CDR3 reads CASSVGTGASNQPQHF. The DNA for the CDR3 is TGTGCCAGTAGTGTTGGGACAGGGGCTAGCAATCAGCCCCAGCATTTT.